This TCR beta chain is drawn from a study of vaccination and CD4 T cells after COVID-19. Of note for this clonotype: The antigen remains undetermined.

V was clipped by 5 bases and J by 7 bases, with 11 bases between them. Germline V gives CDR1 SGHVS, CDR2 FNYEAQ. The CDR3 is 12 amino acids. Cultured CD4+ T-cell DNA underwent Oncomine TCR Beta short-read sequencing. From the PCR reads, TCRdb called clonotypes with MiXCR, one entry per CDR3 protein. Here the sample spans about 20,000 distinct CDR3 sequences, 55% being singletons. Stated treatment: roughly ten-day PBMC culture with coronavirus spike peptide pools or control peptides (ViraFEST assay). The J gene is TRBJ1-1, the V gene TRBV7-6; weak D call: TRBD1 (5 bases). This clonotype originated in a human donor who had recovered from COVID-19. The sequenced material came from CD4+ T cells from blood, cultured in vitro. CDR3 DNA: TGTGCCAGCAGCAGGGACCGGTTTGAAGCTTTCTTT. Amino acid sequence: CASSRDRFEAFF.